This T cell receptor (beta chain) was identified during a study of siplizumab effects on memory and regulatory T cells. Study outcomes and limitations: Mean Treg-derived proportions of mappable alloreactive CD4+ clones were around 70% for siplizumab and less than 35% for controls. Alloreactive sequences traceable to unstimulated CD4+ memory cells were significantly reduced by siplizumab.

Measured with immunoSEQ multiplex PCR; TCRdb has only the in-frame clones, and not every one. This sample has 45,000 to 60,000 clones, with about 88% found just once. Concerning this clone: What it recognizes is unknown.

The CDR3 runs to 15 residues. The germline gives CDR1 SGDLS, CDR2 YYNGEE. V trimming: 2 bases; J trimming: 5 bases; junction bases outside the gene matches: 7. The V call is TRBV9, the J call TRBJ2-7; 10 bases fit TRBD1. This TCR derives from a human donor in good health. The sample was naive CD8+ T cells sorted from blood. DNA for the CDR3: TGTGCCAGCAGCGTCGGGACAGGGGTTTGGAACGAGCAGTACTTC. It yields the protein CASSVGTGVWNEQYF.